Listed here are 6 T cell receptor beta chains from one sample, sequenced in a study of blood T cells in healthy people across ages. Then a second PCR, running about 7 to 11 cycles, was carried out with a sample-barcoded 5' primer and a J-beta primer mix. TCRdb fed the 5' RACE reads into MiXCR, producing one record per CDR3 protein. The repertoire includes approximately 1,100,000 distinct CDR3 sequences, 40% to 50% of them detected once, and under 20% sits in the top ten. Source material: blood. The receptors stem from a woman aged 55-70 years in good health.

In its sample, this clonotype was seen many times. The gene calls are TRBV28 and TRBJ2-5; 9 bases are shared with TRBD2. V shed 6 bases and J 5 bases; nucleotides not matched to a gene: 7. The V gene's germline CDR1 is MDHEN and CDR2 SYDVKM. The CDR3 is 14 residues long. In DNA form, the CDR3 reads TGTGCCAGCAGCCCAGCGGGAGGAAGGGAGACCCAGTACTTC. This encodes CASSPAGGRETQYF.

The table lists this clonotype with a few counts. The chain couples TRBV2 to TRBJ2-7, with TRBD1 matching 10 bases. The J segment lost 5 bases and the V segment lost 6 bases, leaving 7 bases of the junction unmatched. Per the germline V gene, CDR1 is SNHLY and CDR2 is FYNNEI. This CDR3 is 14 amino acids long. The CDR3 sequence: CASRTDRGSNEQYF. The CDR3 bases are TGTGCCAGCAGAACGGACAGGGGGAGTAACGAGCAGTACTTC.

The rearrangement joins TRBV21-1 to TRBJ2-7. TRBV21-1 is termed a pseudogene. The CDR3 runs 14 residues. CDR3 sequence reads: CASSKARDTSEQYF. DNA for the CDR3: TGTGCCAGCAGCAAAGCGCGTGACACCTCTGAGCAGTACTTC.

This clonotype has a handful of counts. This chain uses TRBV5-1 with TRBJ2-7, with 8 bases aligning to TRBD1. The end of the DNA fits TRBJ2-5 better, so the J call may be wrong. CDR1 is SGHRS and CDR2 is YFSETQ in the germline V gene. This CDR3 has 17 residues. The CDR3 sequence: CASSPGTGGPSQETQYF. In DNA form, the CDR3 reads TGCGCCAGCAGCCCAGGGACAGGCGGCCCGTCACAAGAGACCCAGTACTTC.

The chain recombines TRBV12-3 or TRBV12-4 with TRBJ2-7; D may be TRBD1 (5 bases). This CDR3 contains 14 residues. Trimming left V 5 bases short and J 2 bases short, with 13 bases between. DNA of the CDR3: TGTGCCAGCAGTCAGGGTGCGTCTACCTACGAGCAGTACTTC. It codes for CASSQGASTYEQYF.

The chain couples TRBV28 to TRBJ2-5; 13 bases fit TRBD2. The CDR3 runs 18 residues. Germline loops: CDR1 MDHEN, CDR2 SYDVKM. V was clipped by 6 bases and J by 5 bases; unmatched bases: 15. In nucleotides, the CDR3 is TGTGCCAGCAGCACGTGGGGGGTGACTAGCGGGGGGTGGGAGACCCAGTACTTC. This codes for CASSTWGVTSGGWETQYF.